This T cell receptor (beta chain) was sequenced for a study of shared clonotypes between healthy human individuals. Study-wide background: Each donor contributed plates that comprised three CD4 naive, three CD4 memory, two CD8 naive and one CD8 memory.

TCRdb keeps only in-frame clones here, not all; method: immunoSEQ multiplex PCR. The sample holds about 980,000 clones, 60% to 85% seen once. The CDR3 totals 17 residues. General study findings and limits: Naive CD4 clonotypes overlapped across a few donors at roughly 5.1%. Unshared clonotypes carried lower generation probabilities than those common to all four donors.

Regarding this clone: Its antigen is still unknown.

Material for sequencing was memory CD4+ T cells sorted from blood. Documented subset: CD45RA-negative fraction. The source of this sequence is a man between 18 and 29 years old in good health. This chain links TRBV21-1 with TRBJ2-7; the D call in the table, TRBD1, was not verified against the DNA. TRBV21-1 is an annotated pseudogene. The CDR3 loop reads CASRTGQGAQRAYEQYF. In DNA, the CDR3 is TGTGCCAGCAGGACCGGACAGGGGGCCCAGCGGGCCTACGAGCAGTACTTC.